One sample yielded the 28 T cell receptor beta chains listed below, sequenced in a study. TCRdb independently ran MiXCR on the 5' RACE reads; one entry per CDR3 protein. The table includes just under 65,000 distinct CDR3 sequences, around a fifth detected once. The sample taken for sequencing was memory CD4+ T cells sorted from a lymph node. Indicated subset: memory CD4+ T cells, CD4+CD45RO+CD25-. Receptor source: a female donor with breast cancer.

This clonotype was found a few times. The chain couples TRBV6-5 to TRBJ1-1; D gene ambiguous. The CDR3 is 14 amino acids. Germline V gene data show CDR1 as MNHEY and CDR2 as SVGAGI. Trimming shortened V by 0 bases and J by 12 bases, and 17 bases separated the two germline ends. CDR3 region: CASSYSEYQARPFF. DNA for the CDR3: TGTGCCAGCAGTTACTCTGAGTATCAAGCTAGGCCTTTCTTT.

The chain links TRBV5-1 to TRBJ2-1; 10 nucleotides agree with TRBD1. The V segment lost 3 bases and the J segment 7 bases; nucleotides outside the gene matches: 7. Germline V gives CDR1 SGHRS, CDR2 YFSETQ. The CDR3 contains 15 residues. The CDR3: CASSSRDRGGNEQFF. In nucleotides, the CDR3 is TGCGCCAGCAGCTCCCGGGACAGGGGTGGTAATGAGCAGTTCTTC.

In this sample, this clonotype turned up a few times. CDR3 nucleotide sequence: TGCGCCAGCAGCTTGGCTGGGGGAGCCGTCACTGAAGCTTTCTTT. It codes for CASSLAGGAVTEAFF. This rearrangement joins TRBV5-1 to TRBJ1-1, with D possibly TRBD1 on 5 matching bases. The CDR3 has 15 residues. The germline gives CDR1 SGHRS, CDR2 YFSETQ. V shed 0 bases and J shed 4 bases, with 13 bases lying between them.

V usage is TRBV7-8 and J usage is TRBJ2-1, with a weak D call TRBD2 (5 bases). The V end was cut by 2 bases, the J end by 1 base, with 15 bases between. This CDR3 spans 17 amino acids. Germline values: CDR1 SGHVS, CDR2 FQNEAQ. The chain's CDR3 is CASSLSSLGFSYNEQFF. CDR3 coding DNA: TGTGCCAGCAGCTTATCGTCACTAGGTTTTTCCTACAATGAGCAGTTCTTC.

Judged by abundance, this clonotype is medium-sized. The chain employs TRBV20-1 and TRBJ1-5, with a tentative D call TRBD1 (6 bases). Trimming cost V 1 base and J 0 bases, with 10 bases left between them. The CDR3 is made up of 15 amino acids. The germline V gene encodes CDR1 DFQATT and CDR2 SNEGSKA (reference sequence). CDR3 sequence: CSARGGGGSNQPQHF. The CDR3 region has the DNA TGCAGTGCTAGAGGGGGGGGCGGTAGCAATCAGCCCCAGCATTTT.

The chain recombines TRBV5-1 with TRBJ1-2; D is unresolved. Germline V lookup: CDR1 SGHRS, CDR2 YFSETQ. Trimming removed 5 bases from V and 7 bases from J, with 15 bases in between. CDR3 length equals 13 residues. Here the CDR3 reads CASSSDPPGGYTF. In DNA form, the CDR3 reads TGCGCCAGCAGTTCCGACCCTCCTGGTGGCTACACCTTC.

CDR3 sequence (DNA): TGTGCCAGCAGCCCCGCGGGCAGGGGTGAAAAACTGTTTTTT. Translated: CASSPAGRGEKLFF. The chain is built from TRBV6-5 and TRBJ1-4, with D possibly matching TRBD1 (6 bases). Germline CDR1 reads MNHEY; CDR2 reads SVGAGI. Trimming removed 6 bases from V and 7 bases from J, with 15 bases in between. CDR3 length: 14 amino acids.

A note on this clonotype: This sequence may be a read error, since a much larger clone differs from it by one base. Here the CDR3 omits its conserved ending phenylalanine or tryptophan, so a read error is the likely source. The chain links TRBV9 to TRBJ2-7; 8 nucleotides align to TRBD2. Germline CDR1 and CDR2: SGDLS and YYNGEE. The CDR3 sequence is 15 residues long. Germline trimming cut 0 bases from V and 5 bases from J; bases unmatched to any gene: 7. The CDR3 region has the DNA TGTGCCAGCAGCGTAGGTCCTAGCGGGCTCGACGAGCAGTACCTC. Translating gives CASSVGPSGLDEQYL.

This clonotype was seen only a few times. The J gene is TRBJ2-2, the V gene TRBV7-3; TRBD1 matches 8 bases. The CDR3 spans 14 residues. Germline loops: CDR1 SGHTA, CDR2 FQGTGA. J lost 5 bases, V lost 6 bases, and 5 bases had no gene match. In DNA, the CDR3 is TGTGCCAGCAGTCTGGACAGGGTTACCGGGGAGCTGTTTTTT. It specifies CASSLDRVTGELFF.

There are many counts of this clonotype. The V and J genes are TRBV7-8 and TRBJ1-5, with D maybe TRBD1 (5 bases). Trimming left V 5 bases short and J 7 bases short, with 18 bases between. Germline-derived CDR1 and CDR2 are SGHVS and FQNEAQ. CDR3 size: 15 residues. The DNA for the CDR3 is TGTGCCAGCAGCGCCCCTGGGCAGGGAAGACAGCCCCAGCATTTT. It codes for CASSAPGQGRQPQHF.

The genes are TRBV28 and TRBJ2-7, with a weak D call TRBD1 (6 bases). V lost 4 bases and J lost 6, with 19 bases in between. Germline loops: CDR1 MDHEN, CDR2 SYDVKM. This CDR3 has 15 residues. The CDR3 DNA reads TGTGCCAGCAGTTCCTCTACCTTTACAGGGCCCGAGCAGTACTTC. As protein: CASSSSTFTGPEQYF.

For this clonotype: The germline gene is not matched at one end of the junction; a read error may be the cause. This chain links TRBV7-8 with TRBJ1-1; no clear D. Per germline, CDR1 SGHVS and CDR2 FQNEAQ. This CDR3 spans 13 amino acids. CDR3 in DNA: TGTGCCAGCAGCCAACAGAGGAACACTGAAGCTCTCTTT. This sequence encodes CASSQQRNTEALF.

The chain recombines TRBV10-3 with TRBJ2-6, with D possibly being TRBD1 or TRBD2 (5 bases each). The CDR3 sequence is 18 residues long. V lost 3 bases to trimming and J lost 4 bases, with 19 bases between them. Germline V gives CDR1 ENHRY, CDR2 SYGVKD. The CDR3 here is CAISDPGTAISGANVLTF. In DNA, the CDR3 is TGTGCCATCAGTGACCCAGGGACCGCTATATCGGGGGCCAACGTCCTGACTTTC.

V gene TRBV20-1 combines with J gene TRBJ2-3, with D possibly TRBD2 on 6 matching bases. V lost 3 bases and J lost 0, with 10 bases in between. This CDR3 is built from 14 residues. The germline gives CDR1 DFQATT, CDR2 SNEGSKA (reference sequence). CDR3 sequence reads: CSASPSVSTDTQYF. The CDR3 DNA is TGCAGTGCTAGTCCTAGCGTAAGCACAGATACGCAGTATTTT.

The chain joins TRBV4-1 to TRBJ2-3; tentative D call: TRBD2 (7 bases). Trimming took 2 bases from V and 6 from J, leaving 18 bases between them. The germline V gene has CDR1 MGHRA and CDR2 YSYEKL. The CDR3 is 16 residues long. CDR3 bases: TGCGCCAGCAGCCAATCGATGGGAGGGGGGTCGGATACGCAGTATTTT. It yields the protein CASSQSMGGGSDTQYF.

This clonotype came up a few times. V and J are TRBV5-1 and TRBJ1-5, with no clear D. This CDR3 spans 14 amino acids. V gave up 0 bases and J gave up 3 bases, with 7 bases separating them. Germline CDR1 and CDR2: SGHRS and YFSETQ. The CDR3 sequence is CASSLGQDNQPQHF. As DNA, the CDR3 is TGCGCCAGCAGCTTGGGGCAGGACAATCAGCCCCAGCATTTT.

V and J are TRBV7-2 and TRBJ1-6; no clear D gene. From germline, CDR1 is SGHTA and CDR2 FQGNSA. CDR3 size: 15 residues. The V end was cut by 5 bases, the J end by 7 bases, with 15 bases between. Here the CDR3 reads CASSPRESVNSPLHF. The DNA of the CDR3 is TGTGCCAGCAGCCCGCGGGAGTCAGTGAATTCACCCCTCCACTTT.

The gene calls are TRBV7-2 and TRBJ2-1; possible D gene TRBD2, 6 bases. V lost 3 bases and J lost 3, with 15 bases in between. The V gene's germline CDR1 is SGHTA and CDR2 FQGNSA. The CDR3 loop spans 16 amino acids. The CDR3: CASSFGGTSFYNEQFF. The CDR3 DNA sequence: TGTGCCAGCAGCTTTGGAGGGACGTCGTTCTACAATGAGCAGTTCTTC. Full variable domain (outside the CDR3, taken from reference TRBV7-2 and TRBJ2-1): GAGVSQSPSNKVTEKGKDVELRCDPISGHTALYWYRQSLGQGLEFLIYFQGNSAPDKSGLPSDRFSAERTGGSVSTLTIQRTQQEDSAVYLCASSFGGTSFYNEQFFGPGTRLTVL.

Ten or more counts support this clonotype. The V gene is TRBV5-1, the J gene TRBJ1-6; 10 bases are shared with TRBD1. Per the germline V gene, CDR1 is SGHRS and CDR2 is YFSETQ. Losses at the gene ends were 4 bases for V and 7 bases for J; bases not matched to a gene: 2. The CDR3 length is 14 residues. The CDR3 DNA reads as TGCGCCAGCAGCGGGACAGGGGCGAATTCACCCCTCCACTTT. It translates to CASSGTGANSPLHF.

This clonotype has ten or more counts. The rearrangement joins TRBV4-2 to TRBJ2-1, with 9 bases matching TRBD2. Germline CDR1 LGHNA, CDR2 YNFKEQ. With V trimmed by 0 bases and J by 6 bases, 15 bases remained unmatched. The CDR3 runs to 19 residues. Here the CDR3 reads CASSQDRGAASGKGNEQFF. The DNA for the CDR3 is TGTGCCAGCAGCCAAGACCGGGGGGCCGCTAGCGGGAAAGGCAATGAGCAGTTCTTC.

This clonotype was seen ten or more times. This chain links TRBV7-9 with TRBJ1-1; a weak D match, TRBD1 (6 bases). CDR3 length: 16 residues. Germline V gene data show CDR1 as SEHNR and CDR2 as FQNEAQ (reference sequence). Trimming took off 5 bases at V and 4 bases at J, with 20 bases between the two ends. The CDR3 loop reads CASSPSNREWGTEAFF. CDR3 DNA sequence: TGTGCCAGCAGCCCTTCTAACAGGGAATGGGGCACTGAAGCTTTCTTT. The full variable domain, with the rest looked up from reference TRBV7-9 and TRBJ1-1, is DTGVSQNPRHKITKRGQNVTFRCDPISEHNRLYWYRQTLGQGPEFLTYFQNEAQLEKSRLLSDRFSAERPKGSFSTLEIQRTEQGDSAMYLCASSPSNREWGTEAFFGQGTRLTVV.

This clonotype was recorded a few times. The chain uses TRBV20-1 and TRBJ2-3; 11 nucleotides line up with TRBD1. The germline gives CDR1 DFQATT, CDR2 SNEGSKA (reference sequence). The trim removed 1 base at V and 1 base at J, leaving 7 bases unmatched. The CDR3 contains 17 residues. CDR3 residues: CSARVSGTGGRTDTQYF. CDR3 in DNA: TGCAGTGCTAGAGTATCCGGGACAGGGGGACGCACAGATACGCAGTATTTT.

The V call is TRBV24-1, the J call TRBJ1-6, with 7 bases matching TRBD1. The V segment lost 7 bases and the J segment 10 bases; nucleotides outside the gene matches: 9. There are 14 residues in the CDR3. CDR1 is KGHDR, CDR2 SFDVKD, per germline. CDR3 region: CATSEDRWDSPLHF. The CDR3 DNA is TGTGCCACCAGCGAGGACAGGTGGGACTCACCCCTCCACTTT.

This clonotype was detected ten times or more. CDR3 nucleotides: TGTGCCACCCGGTTTCATGGGGAGGAGACCCAGTACTTC. Translated: CATRFHGEETQYF. V usage is TRBV6-2 or TRBV6-3 and J usage is TRBJ2-5; the D gene is possibly TRBD2 (5 bases). CDR1 and CDR2 (germline): MNHEY, SVGEGT. The CDR3 sequence is 13 residues long. V lost 10 bases and J lost 5, with 17 bases in between.

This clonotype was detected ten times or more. The DNA of the CDR3 is TGTGCCAGCAGTTACAGGAGGGAACGCGCCAACGTCCTGACTTTC. Protein product: CASSYRRERANVLTF. The V call is TRBV6-2 or TRBV6-3, the J call TRBJ2-6; perhaps TRBD2 as D (6 bases). V was cut by 2 bases and J by 7 bases, with 12 bases left in between. Germline lookup yields CDR1 MNHEY and CDR2 SVGEGT. The CDR3 consists of 15 residues.

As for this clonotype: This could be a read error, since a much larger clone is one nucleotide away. The CDR3 bases are TGTGCCAGCAGAAGTCAGGGGGCGGTGGGAACCTATTGCTACACCTTC. Encoded protein: CASRSQGAVGTYCYTF. V and J are TRBV7-9 and TRBJ1-2; 8 nucleotides align to TRBD1. The CDR3 is made up of 16 amino acids. Germline CDR1 reads SEHNR; CDR2 reads FQNEAQ (reference sequence).

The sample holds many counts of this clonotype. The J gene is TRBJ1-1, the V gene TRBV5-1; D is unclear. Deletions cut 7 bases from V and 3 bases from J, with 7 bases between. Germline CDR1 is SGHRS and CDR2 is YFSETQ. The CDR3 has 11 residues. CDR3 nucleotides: TGCGCCAGCCAGCTGGACACTGAAGCTTTCTTT. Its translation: CASQLDTEAFF.

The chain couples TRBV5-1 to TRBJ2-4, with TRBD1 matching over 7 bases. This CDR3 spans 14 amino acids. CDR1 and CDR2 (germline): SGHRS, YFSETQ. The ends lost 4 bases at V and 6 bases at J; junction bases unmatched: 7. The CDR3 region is CASSPQTGLNIQYF. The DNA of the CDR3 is TGCGCCAGCAGCCCGCAGACAGGGTTAAACATTCAGTACTTC.